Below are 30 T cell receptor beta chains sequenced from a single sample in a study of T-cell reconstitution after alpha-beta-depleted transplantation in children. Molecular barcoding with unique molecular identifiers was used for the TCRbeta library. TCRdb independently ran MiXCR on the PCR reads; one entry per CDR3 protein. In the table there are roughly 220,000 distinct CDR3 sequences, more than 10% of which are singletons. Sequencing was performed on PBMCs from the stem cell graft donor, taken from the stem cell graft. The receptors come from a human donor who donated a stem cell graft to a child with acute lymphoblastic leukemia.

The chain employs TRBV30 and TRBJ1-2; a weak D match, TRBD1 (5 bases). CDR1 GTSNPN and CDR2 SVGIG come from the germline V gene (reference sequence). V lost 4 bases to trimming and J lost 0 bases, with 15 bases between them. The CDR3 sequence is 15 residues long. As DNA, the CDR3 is TGTGCCTGGAAGCAGGGCCCTCTAGCTAACTATGGCTACACCTTC. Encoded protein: CAWKQGPLANYGYTF.

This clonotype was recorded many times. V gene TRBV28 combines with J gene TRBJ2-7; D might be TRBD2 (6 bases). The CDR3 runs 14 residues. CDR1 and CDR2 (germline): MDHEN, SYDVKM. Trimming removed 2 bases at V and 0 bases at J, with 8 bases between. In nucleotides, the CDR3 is TGTGCCAGCAGTTTAGGCGGGAACTCCTACGAGCAGTACTTC. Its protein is CASSLGGNSYEQYF. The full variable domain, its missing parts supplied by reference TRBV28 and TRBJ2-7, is DVKVTQSSRYLVKRTGEKVFLECVQDMDHENMFWYRQDPGLGLRLIYFSYDVKMKEKGDIPEGYSVSREKKERFSLILESASTNQTSMYLCASSLGGNSYEQYFGPGTRLTVT.

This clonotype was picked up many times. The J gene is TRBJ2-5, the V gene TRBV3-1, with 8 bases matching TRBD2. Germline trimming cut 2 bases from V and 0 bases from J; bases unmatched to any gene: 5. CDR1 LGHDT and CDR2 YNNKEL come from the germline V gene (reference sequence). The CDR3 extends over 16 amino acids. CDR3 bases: TGTGCCAGCAGCCAAATTCCAGCGGGGGACCAAGAGACCCAGTACTTC. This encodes CASSQIPAGDQETQYF.

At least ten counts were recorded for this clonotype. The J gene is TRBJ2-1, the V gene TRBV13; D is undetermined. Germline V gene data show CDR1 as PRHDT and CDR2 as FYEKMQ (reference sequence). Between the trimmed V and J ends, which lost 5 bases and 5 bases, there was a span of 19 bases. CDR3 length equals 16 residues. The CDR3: CASSVTPRLRNNEQFF. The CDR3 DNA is TGTGCCAGCAGCGTCACCCCGCGACTCCGGAACAATGAGCAGTTCTTC.

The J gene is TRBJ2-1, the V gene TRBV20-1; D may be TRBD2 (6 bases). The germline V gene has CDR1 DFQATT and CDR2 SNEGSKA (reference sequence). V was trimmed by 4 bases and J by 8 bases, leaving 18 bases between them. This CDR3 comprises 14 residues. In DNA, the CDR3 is TGCAGTGCTACGTTGGAGGGCCAAGGTTATGAGCAGTTCTTC. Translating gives CSATLEGQGYEQFF.

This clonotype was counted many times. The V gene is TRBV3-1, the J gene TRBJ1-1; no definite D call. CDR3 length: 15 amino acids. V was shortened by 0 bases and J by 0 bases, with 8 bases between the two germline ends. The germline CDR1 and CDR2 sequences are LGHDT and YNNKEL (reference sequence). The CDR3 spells CASSQERTLNTEAFF. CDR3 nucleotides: TGTGCCAGCAGCCAAGAACGGACTCTGAACACTGAAGCTTTCTTT.

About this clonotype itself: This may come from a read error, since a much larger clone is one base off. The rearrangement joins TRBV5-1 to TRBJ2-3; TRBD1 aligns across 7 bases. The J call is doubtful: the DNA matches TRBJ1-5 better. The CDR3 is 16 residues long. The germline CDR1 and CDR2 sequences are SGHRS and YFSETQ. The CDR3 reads CASSLEEGAGTDTQHF. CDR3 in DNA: TGCGCCAGCAGCTTGGAAGAGGGGGCGGGGACAGATACGCAGCATTTT.

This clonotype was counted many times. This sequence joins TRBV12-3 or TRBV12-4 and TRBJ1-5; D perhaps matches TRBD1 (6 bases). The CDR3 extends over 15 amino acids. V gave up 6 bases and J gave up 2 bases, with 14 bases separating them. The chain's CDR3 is CASRIGGARNQPQHF. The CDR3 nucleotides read TGTGCCAGCAGAATCGGGGGGGCGCGCAATCAGCCCCAGCATTTT.

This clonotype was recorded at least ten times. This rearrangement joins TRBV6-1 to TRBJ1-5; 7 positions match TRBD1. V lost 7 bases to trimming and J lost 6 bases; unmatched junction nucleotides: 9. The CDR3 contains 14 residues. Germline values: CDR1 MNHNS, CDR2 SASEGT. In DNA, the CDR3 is TGTGCCAGCACCCTTAACAGGGGTGGTCAGCCCCAGCATTTT. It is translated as CASTLNRGGQPQHF.

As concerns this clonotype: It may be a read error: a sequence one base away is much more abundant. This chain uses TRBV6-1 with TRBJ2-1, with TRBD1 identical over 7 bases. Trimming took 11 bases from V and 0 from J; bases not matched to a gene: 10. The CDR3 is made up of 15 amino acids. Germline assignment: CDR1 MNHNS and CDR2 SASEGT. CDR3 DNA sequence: TGTGCCGGCACTACCGGACAGGCCTCCTACAATGAGCAGTTCTTC. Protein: CAGTTGQASYNEQFF.

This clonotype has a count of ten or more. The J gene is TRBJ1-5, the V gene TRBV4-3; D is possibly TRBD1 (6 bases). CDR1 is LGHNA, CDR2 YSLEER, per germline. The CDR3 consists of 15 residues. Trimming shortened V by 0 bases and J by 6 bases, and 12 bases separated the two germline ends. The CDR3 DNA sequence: TGCGCCAGCAGCCAAGAGTTGGGGGGCGGTCAGCCCCAGCATTTT. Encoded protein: CASSQELGGGQPQHF.

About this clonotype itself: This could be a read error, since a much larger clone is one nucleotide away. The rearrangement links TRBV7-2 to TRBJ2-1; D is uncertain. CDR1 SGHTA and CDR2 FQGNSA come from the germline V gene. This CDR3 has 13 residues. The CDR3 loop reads CASSLADRNGQFF. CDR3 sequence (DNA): TGTGCCAGCAGCTTAGCTGACCGCAATGGGCAGTTCTTC.

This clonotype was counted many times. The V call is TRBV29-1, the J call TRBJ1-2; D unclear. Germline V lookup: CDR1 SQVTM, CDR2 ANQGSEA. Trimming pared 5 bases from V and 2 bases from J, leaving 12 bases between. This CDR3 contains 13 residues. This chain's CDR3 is CSVSGSFNYGYTF. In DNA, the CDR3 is TGCAGCGTTTCGGGCAGCTTCAACTATGGCTACACCTTC.

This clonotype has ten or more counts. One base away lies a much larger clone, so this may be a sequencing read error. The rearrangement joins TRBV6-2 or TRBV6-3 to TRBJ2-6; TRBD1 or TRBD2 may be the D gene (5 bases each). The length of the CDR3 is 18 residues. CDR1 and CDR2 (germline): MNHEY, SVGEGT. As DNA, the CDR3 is TGTGCCAGCAGTAGCGGCGGCAGTCCGAGCTCTGGGGCCAACGGCCTGACTTTC. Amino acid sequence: CASSSGGSPSSGANGLTF.

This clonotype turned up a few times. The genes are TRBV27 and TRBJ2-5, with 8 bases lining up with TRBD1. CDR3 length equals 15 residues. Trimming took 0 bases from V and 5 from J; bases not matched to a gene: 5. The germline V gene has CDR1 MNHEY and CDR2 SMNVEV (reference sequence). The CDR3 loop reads CASSLSRDRWETQYF. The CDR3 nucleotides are TGTGCCAGCAGTTTATCTAGGGACAGGTGGGAGACCCAGTACTTC.

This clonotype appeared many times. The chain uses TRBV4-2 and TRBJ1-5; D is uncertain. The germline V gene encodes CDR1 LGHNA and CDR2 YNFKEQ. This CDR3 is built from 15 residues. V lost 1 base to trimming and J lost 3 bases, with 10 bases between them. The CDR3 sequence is CASSQAPGVNQPQHF. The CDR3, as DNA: TGTGCCAGCAGCCAAGCACCAGGTGTCAATCAGCCCCAGCATTTT.

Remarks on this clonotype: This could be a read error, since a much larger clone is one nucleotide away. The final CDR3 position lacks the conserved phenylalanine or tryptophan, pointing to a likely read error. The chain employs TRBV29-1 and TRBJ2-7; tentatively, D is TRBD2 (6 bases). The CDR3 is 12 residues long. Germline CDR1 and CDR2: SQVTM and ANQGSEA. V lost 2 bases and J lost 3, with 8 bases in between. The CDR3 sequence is CSVEWRGYEQYS. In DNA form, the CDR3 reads TGCAGCGTTGAATGGCGGGGCTACGAGCAGTACTCC.

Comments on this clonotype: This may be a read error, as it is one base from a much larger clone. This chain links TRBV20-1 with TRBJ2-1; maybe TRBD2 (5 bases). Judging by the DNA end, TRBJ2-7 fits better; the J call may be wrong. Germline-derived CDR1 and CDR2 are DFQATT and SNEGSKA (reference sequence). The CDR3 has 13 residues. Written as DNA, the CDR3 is TGCAGTGCTAAGACTACGGGTGACAATGAGCAGTACTTC. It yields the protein CSAKTTGDNEQYF.

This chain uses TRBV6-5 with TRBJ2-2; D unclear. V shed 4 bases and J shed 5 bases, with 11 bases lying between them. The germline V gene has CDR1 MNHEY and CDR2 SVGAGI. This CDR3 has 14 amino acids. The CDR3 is CASSFSLPTGELFF. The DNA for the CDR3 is TGTGCCAGCAGTTTCTCCCTCCCAACCGGGGAGCTGTTTTTT.

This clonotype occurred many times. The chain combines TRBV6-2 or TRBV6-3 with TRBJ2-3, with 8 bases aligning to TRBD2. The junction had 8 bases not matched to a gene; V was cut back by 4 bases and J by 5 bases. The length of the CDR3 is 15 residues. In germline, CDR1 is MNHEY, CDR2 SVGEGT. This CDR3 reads CASSSGGSDLDTQYF. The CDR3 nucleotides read TGTGCCAGCAGTTCGGGAGGGTCCGACTTAGATACGCAGTATTTT.

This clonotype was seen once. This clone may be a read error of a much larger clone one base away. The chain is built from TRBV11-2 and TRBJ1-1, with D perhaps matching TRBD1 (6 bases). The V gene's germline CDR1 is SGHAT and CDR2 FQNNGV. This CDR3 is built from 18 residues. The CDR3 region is CASSLGRGRLIMNSEAFF. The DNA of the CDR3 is TGTGCCAGCAGCTTAGGGAGGGGGAGACTCATCATGAACAGTGAAGCTTTCTTT.

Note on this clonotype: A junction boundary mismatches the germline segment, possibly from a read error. The CDR3 protein is CSVRGPNTGDLFF. CDR3 coding DNA: TGCAGTGTGAGGGGGCCGAACACCGGGGACCTGTTTTTT. V and J are TRBV20-1 and TRBJ2-2; TRBD1 agrees at 7 bases. Looked up from germline, CDR1 is DFQATT and CDR2 is SNEGSKA (reference sequence). CDR3 length equals 13 residues.

The CDR3 nucleotides read TGTGCCAGCAGCCCGCGGACTAGCGGGAGGTACAATGAGCAGTTCTTC. As protein: CASSPRTSGRYNEQFF. This rearrangement joins TRBV3-1 to TRBJ2-1, with 14 bases matching TRBD2. Trimming removed 4 bases from V and 4 bases from J; junction bases left unmatched: 3. This CDR3 spans 16 amino acids. Germline V lookup: CDR1 LGHDT, CDR2 YNNKEL (reference sequence).

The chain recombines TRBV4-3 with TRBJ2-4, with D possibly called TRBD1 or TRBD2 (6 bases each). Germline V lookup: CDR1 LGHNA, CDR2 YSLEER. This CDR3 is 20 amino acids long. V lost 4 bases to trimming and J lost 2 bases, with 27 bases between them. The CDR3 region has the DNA TGCGCCAGCAGCCGAAGGCCGCCGATTAACAACAGGGACTCCAAAAACATTCAGTACTTC. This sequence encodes CASSRRPPINNRDSKNIQYF.

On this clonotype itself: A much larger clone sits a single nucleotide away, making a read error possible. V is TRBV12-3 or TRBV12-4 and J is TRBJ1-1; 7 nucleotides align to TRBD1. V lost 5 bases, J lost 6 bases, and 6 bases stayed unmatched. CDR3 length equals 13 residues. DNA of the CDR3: TGTGCCAGCAGTCGGGGCAGGGGGGCTGAAGCTTTCTTT. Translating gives CASSRGRGAEAFF.

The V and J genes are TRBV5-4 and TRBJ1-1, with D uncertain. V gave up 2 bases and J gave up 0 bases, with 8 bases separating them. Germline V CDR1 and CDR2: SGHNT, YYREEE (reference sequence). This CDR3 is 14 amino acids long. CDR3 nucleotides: TGTGCCAGCAGCTTTCGGGAGATGAACACTGAAGCTTTCTTT. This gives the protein CASSFREMNTEAFF.

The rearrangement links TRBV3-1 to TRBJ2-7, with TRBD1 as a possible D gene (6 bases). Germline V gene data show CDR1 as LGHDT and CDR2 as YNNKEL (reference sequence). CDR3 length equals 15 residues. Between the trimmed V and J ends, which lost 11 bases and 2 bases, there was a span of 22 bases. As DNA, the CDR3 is TGTGCCTCCTGCCAACAGGGCCTATTAGCCTACGAGCAGTACTTC. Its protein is CASCQQGLLAYEQYF.

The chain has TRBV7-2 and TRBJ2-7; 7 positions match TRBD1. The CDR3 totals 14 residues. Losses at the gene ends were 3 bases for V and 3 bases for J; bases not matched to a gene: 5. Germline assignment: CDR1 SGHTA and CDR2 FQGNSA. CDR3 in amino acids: CASSFFGDSYEQYF. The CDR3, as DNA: TGTGCCAGCAGCTTTTTTGGGGACAGCTACGAGCAGTACTTC.

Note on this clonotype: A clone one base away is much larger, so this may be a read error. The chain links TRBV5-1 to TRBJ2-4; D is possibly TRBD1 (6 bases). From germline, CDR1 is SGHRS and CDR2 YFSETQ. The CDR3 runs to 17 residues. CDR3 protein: CASSSRGRGLAKNSQYF. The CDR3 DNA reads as TGCGCCAGCAGCTCGCGCGGCAGGGGCCTAGCCAAAAACAGTCAGTACTTC.

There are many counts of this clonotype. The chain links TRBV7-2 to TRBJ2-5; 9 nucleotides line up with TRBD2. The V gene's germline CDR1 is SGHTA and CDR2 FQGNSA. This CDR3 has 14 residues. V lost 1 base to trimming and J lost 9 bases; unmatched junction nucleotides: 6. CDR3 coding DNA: TGTGCCAGCAGCTTAGACCCTAGCGGGGAGGCCCAGTACTTC. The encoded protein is CASSLDPSGEAQYF.